Listed below are T cell receptor beta chains from one sample, sequenced in a study of blood T cell repertoires in COVID-19. Clones were sequenced by immunoSEQ multiplex PCR, and TCRdb holds only the in-frame ones, with some missing. The repertoire holds some 200,000 clones, with around nine tenths as singletons. Sequenced: peripheral blood. All receptors derive from a man aged 65-85 years with acute or convalescent COVID-19. CDR3s include the opening cysteine and the closing phenylalanine or tryptophan. The D gene is left open where the match is weak. Size is omitted from some rows. Given values are once, few, many or a class for expanded clones.

J,size,D,V,DNA,CDR3
TRBJ1-4,-,TRBD1,TRBV5-5,TGTGCCAGCAGCTTCAGGGGGCTGGTTAATGAAAAACTGTTTTTT,CASSFRGLVNEKLFF
TRBJ1-1,-,-,TRBV3-1/TRBV3-2,TGTGCCAGCAGCCAGGCAGGGAACACTGAAGCTTTCTTT,CASSQAGNTEAFF
TRBJ1-5,-,-,TRBV15,TGTGCCACCAGCAGAGATCGGGGTCAGCCCCAGCATTTT,CATSRDRGQPQHF
TRBJ2-3,-,-,TRBV2,TGTGCCAGCAAACTAGAGAGCACAGATACGCAGTATTTT,CASKLESTDTQYF
TRBJ2-7,-,TRBD1,TRBV15,TGTGCCACCAGCAGGACAGGGTACGAGCAGTACTTC,CATSRTGYEQYF
TRBJ2-7,-,TRBD1,TRBV6-1,TGTGCCAGCAGTTCCGACAGGGACAGCTCCTACGAGCAGTACTTC,CASSSDRDSSYEQYF
TRBJ1-2,-,TRBD1,TRBV29-1,TGCAGCGTTGAAGCAGGGGGCGACGGCTACACCTTC,CSVEAGGDGYTF
TRBJ2-7,-,-,TRBV19,TGTGCCAGTAGTCCGTATAGCAGGGTCGGCTACGAGCAGTACTTC,CASSPYSRVGYEQYF
TRBJ1-6,-,-,TRBV9,TGTGCCAGCAGCGGTGAGGGTAATTCACCCCTCCACTTT,CASSGEGNSPLHF
TRBJ2-2,-,TRBD1,TRBV19,TGTGCCAGTAGTAGCCGGTTCGAGACAGGGGGCTGGGAGCTGTTTTTT,CASSSRFETGGWELFF
TRBJ1-2,-,-,TRBV7-8,TGTGCCAGCAGCTTAAGACAGTTCTTTGGCTACACCTTC,CASSLRQFFGYTF
TRBJ1-1,once,-,TRBV2,TGTGCCAGCAGTCTAGGGACAGAAGCTTTCTTT,CASSLGTEAFF
TRBJ1-1,-,-,TRBV2,TGTGCCAGCAGTGAAGAGAGTGGCACTGAAGCTTTCTTT,CASSEESGTEAFF
TRBJ2-3,-,TRBD1,TRBV5-1,TGCGCCAGCAGCTGGGGGGGACAGGGTGACACAGATACGCAGTATTTT,CASSWGGQGDTDTQYF
TRBJ1-5,-,-,TRBV5-1,TGCGCCAGCAGCTTGGCCGGAGATCAGCCCCAGCATTTT,CASSLAGDQPQHF
TRBJ2-3,-,-,TRBV6-5,TGTGCCTCCCGGGGGGCTAGAGGCACAGATACGCAGTATTTT,CASRGARGTDTQYF
TRBJ2-1,-,-,TRBV7-2,TGTGCCAGCAGCCCGAGCTCCTACAATGAGCAGTTCTTC,CASSPSSYNEQFF
TRBJ2-2,-,TRBD1,TRBV5-1,TGCGCCAGCCAACCGGGACAGTTGCTCACCGGGGAGCTGTTTTTT,CASQPGQLLTGELFF
TRBJ2-1,-,TRBD2,TRBV7-2,TGTGCCAGCAGCTTAACGACTAGCGGTTCGTTGGAGCAGTTCTTC,CASSLTTSGSLEQFF
TRBJ1-5,-,-,TRBV10-2,TGCGCCAGCAGTGAGTCGTCAGAAAGTCAGCCCCAGCATTTT,CASSESSESQPQHF
TRBJ2-1,-,TRBD2,TRBV5-1,TGCGCCAGCAGACCAGGGACTAGCGGGGACAATGAGCAGTTCTTC,CASRPGTSGDNEQFF
TRBJ1-1,-,TRBD1,TRBV29-1,TGCAGCGTTGAAGGCTTCCGGGACAGGCCCACTGAAGCTTTCTTT,CSVEGFRDRPTEAFF
TRBJ1-1,-,-,TRBV7-9,TGTGCCAGCAGCCTCCGACACACCAACACTGAAGCTTTCTTT,CASSLRHTNTEAFF
TRBJ2-7,once,-,TRBV10-2,TGCGCCAGCAGTGAGTTTCGGGAGCAGTACTTC,CASSEFREQYF
TRBJ2-7,once,-,TRBV7-8,TGTGCCAGCAGCTTCCGTATCTACGAGCAGTACTTC,CASSFRIYEQYF
TRBJ1-4,-,TRBD1,TRBV7-2,TGTGCCAGCAGCCCTAGGGGGCCGGCGGATGAAAAACTGTTTTTT,CASSPRGPADEKLFF
TRBJ1-6,-,-,TRBV2,TGTGCCAGCATCAAAGACAGTGGGCGGAATTCACCCCTCCACTTT,CASIKDSGRNSPLHF
TRBJ1-4,-,-,TRBV21-1,TGTGCCAGCAGCAAACCTTCCCGGGGCAGGGGGCGAAGTGAAAAACTGTTTTTT,CASSKPSRGRGRSEKLFF
TRBJ2-1,once,TRBD1,TRBV7-3,TGTGCCAGCAGCTTACAAGGAGACAGGGGGCTCGGTGAGCAGTTCTTC,CASSLQGDRGLGEQFF
TRBJ1-1,-,-,TRBV2,TGTGCCAGCAAAGAGTTTGGAGGAGGGACTGAAGCTTTCTTT,CASKEFGGGTEAFF
TRBJ1-1,-,TRBD1,TRBV4-2,TGTGCCAGCAGCCAACCAGACAGGGGGCTGAACACTGAAGCTTTCTTT,CASSQPDRGLNTEAFF
TRBJ1-4,-,TRBD1,TRBV5-1,TGCGCCAGCAGCTTGGGGGACAGCCTTATTGAAAAACTGTTTTTT,CASSLGDSLIEKLFF
TRBJ2-6,-,TRBD2,TRBV28,TGTGCCAGCACGGGAGGGATACACTCTGGGGCCAACGTCCTGACTTTC,CASTGGIHSGANVLTF
TRBJ1-4,-,TRBD1,TRBV5-1,TGCGCCAGCAGCTTTTACGGACAGGGGCCAAATGAAAAACTGTTTTTT,CASSFYGQGPNEKLFF
TRBJ1-1,-,-,TRBV5-1,TGCGCCAGCAGCCTGGCAGGGGATCTGCTGACTGAAGCTTTCTTT,CASSLAGDLLTEAFF
TRBJ1-2,-,-,TRBV27,TGTGCCAGCAGCATGACAGAGGACTATGGCTACACCTTC,CASSMTEDYGYTF
TRBJ2-2,-,-,TRBV5-4,TGTGCCAGCAGCTCAAAGAACACCGGGGAGCTGTTTTTT,CASSSKNTGELFF
TRBJ2-7,-,-,TRBV2,TGTGCCAGCAGTGAAGGGCCAGTTGAGGGAGGCCACGAGCAGTACTTC,CASSEGPVEGGHEQYF
TRBJ2-1,once,-,TRBV6-6,TGTGCCAGCAATAGCCAGGGCGGGGGCGCCCATGAGCAGTTCTTC,CASNSQGGGAHEQFF
TRBJ2-1,-,-,TRBV28,TGTGCCAGCAGTTCACGGGTAGCAGCAAACTACAATGAGCAGTTCTTC,CASSSRVAANYNEQFF
TRBJ1-1,-,TRBD1,TRBV7-2,TGTGCCAGCAGCTTAAACAGGGGAGGAACTGAAGCTTTCTTT,CASSLNRGGTEAFF